A single sample is the source of the 29 T cell receptor beta chains below, sequenced in a study of shared clonotypes between healthy human individuals. Profiled with immunoSEQ multiplex PCR; TCRdb holds only in-frame clones, not every one. The sample includes a few hundred thousand clones, 74% of them seen just once. The sample consisted of memory CD4+ T cells sorted from blood. Subset of the sample: CD45RA-negative fraction. These TCRs come from a man aged 25-45 years in good health.

This clone was detected only a few times. This rearrangement joins TRBV4-1 to TRBJ2-6, with D hard to call. CDR1 and CDR2 from the germline V gene are MGHRA and YSYEKL. This CDR3 contains 16 residues. The V end was cut by 0 bases, the J end by 5 bases, with 11 bases between. CDR3 sequence: CASSQELGSRANVLTF. In DNA, the CDR3 is TGCGCCAGCAGCCAAGAACTCGGGTCCCGGGCCAACGTCCTGACTTTC.

CDR3 in DNA: TGTGCCAGCAGCCAATCTACTAGCAATGAGCAGTTCTTC. This encodes CASSQSTSNEQFF. The chain combines TRBV7-9 with TRBJ2-1, with D possibly TRBD2 on 5 matching bases. V was cut by 5 bases and J by 6 bases, with 11 bases left in between. The germline gives CDR1 SEHNR, CDR2 FQNEAQ (reference sequence). The CDR3 runs to 13 residues.

The chain joins TRBV7-8 to TRBJ2-2; 10 bases align to TRBD2. V dropped 5 bases and J dropped 1; count of bases not matched to a gene: 7. The CDR3 loop spans 17 amino acids. From germline, CDR1 is SGHVS and CDR2 FQNEAQ. For the CDR3, the DNA is TGTGCCAGCAGCCCTCGGACTAGCGGCATGAACACCGGGGAGCTGTTTTTT. Encoded protein: CASSPRTSGMNTGELFF.

The V gene is TRBV6-5, the J gene TRBJ2-7; tentatively, D is TRBD1 (6 bases). This CDR3 has 14 amino acids. CDR1 is MNHEY and CDR2 is SVGAGI in the germline V gene. V dropped 5 bases and J dropped 3 bases, with 14 bases sitting between them. The CDR3 nucleotides read TGTGCCAGCAGTAGGGGGATTAGGGGCTACGAGCAGTACTTC. The encoded protein is CASSRGIRGYEQYF.

The chain joins TRBV5-1 to TRBJ2-7; D perhaps matches TRBD1 (6 bases). This CDR3 is built from 14 residues. Trimming stripped 0 bases from V and 5 bases from J, with 12 bases between. The germline V gene has CDR1 SGHRS and CDR2 YFSETQ. Written as DNA, the CDR3 is TGCGCCAGCAGCTTGGCGTCAGGGGCCCACGAGCAGTACTTC. Its protein is CASSLASGAHEQYF.

A remark on this clone: A read error may explain this, as a much larger clone is one base away. Other DNA sequences from this sample encode an identical CDR3 as well. The gene calls are TRBV18 and TRBJ2-2; D is uncertain. This CDR3 is built from 15 residues. Germline CDR1 is KGHSH and CDR2 is LQKENI. CDR3 in amino acids: CASSQLPGPGGELFF. As DNA, the CDR3 is TGTGCTAGCTCACAATTGCCAGGTCCGGGCGGGGAGCTGTTTTTT.

This clone was seen just once. This chain uses TRBV7-2 with TRBJ2-5, with 10 bases matching TRBD2. Trimming at V came to 3 bases and at J to 2 bases, leaving 12 bases not matched to a gene. CDR3 size: 18 residues. The germline CDR1 and CDR2 sequences are SGHTA and FQGNSA. The CDR3 nucleotides read TGTGCCAGCAGCTTCTCGGCTAGCGGGAGTCCTCAACAAGAGACCCAGTACTTC. It is translated as CASSFSASGSPQQETQYF.

This clone has at least ten counts. The chain joins TRBV15 to TRBJ2-1, with 8 bases lining up with TRBD2. The V gene end was trimmed by 0 bases and the J gene end by 7 bases; junction bases not matched to a gene: 11. CDR3 length: 17 residues. CDR1 is LNHNV and CDR2 is YYDKDF in the germline V gene (reference sequence). CDR3 loop: CATSRDPTSVRYNEQFF. CDR3 bases: TGTGCCACCAGCAGAGACCCGACTAGCGTTCGGTATAATGAGCAGTTCTTC.

This chain uses TRBV7-9 with TRBJ1-4, with D possibly being TRBD1 (5 bases). Trimming pared 5 bases from V and 8 bases from J, leaving 6 bases between. CDR1 SEHNR and CDR2 FQNEAQ come from the germline V gene (reference sequence). The CDR3 spans 11 residues. In nucleotides, the CDR3 is TGTGCCAGCAGCCCAGGGGAAAAACTGTTTTTT. Amino acid sequence: CASSPGEKLFF.

This rearrangement joins TRBV5-4 to TRBJ2-7; D ambiguous. CDR1 and CDR2 (germline): SGHNT, YYREEE (reference sequence). The CDR3 totals 14 residues. Trimming left V 4 bases short and J 0 bases short, with 11 bases between. Here the CDR3 reads CASSLDLSSYEQYF. The CDR3 nucleotides are TGTGCCAGCAGCCTAGACCTAAGCTCCTACGAGCAGTACTTC.

The J gene is TRBJ1-4, the V gene TRBV4-1, with D maybe TRBD1 (5 bases). From germline, CDR1 is MGHRA and CDR2 YSYEKL. The CDR3 spans 18 residues. V lost 1 base and J lost 7, with 22 bases in between. CDR3 nucleotides: TGCGCCAGCAGCCAAGTAGCGTCCCGAGGCAGCCAGGGTGAAAAACTGTTTTTT. It encodes CASSQVASRGSQGEKLFF.

The chain employs TRBV18 and TRBJ2-1, with no clear D. V was pared by 0 bases and J by 7 bases, with 10 bases between. The CDR3 consists of 14 residues. Germline V gives CDR1 KGHSH, CDR2 LQKENI. The CDR3 DNA is TGTGCCAGCTCACCACCGGGTCTTACAAATGAGCAGTTCTTC. The encoded protein is CASSPPGLTNEQFF. Using reference TRBV18 and TRBJ2-1 for the parts outside the CDR3, the full variable domain is NAGVMQNPRHLVRRRGQEARLRCSPMKGHSHVYWYRQLPEEGLKFMVYLQKENIIDESGMPKERFSAEFPKEGPSILRIQQVVRGDSAAYFCASSPPGLTNEQFFGPGTRLTVL.

The rearrangement joins TRBV14 to TRBJ2-3; D may be TRBD1 (6 bases). The V gene's germline CDR1 is SGHDN and CDR2 FVKESK. Trimming removed 5 bases at V and 0 bases at J, with 15 bases between. There are 16 residues in the CDR3. The CDR3 loop is CASSSRDTGSTDTQYF. As DNA, the CDR3 is TGTGCCAGCAGCTCCCGGGACACGGGGAGCACAGATACGCAGTATTTT.

This clone was counted a few times. The CDR3 reads CAGEEGGSSTDTQYF. The CDR3 DNA is TGTGCCGGGGAGGAGGGGGGGTCTAGCACAGATACGCAGTATTTT. The chain is built from TRBV6-1 and TRBJ2-3; D perhaps matches TRBD2 (7 bases). The CDR3 is made up of 15 amino acids. CDR1 and CDR2 (germline): MNHNS, SASEGT. The V end was cut by 11 bases, the J end by 0 bases, with 18 bases between.

The CDR3 DNA sequence: TGTGCCAGCAGCCGAACCGGGACAGGGGGCGGTGGCTACACCTTC. It yields the protein CASSRTGTGGGGYTF. This chain uses TRBV11-2 with TRBJ1-2; 12 bases agree with TRBD1. There are 15 residues in the CDR3. Unmatched junction bases numbered 8, after V lost 5 bases and J lost 7 bases. Per the germline V gene, CDR1 is SGHAT and CDR2 is FQNNGV.

J is TRBJ2-1 and V is TRBV9; no clear D. Germline V lookup: CDR1 SGDLS, CDR2 YYNGEE. Trimming removed 0 bases at V and 5 bases at J, with 9 bases between. This CDR3 is 14 amino acids long. CDR3 coding DNA: TGTGCCAGCAGCGTAGAATGGGCCGACAATGAGCAGTTCTTC. As protein: CASSVEWADNEQFF.

In DNA, the CDR3 is TGTGCCAGTAGTGCAGCTCCACCAAACTATGGCTACACCTTC. This sequence encodes CASSAAPPNYGYTF. The V and J genes are TRBV19 and TRBJ1-2; D call uncertain. V shed 5 bases and J shed 2 bases, with 12 bases lying between them. Germline values: CDR1 LNHDA, CDR2 SQIVND (reference sequence). The CDR3 length is 14 residues.

The genes are TRBV5-1 and TRBJ1-1, with unresolved D. V was clipped by 1 base and J by 3 bases, with 7 bases between them. Germline V CDR1 and CDR2: SGHRS, YFSETQ. This CDR3 region has 13 residues. As DNA, the CDR3 is TGCGCCAGCAGCTTGAACTGGGACACTGAAGCTTTCTTT. It specifies CASSLNWDTEAFF.

This rearrangement joins TRBV7-9 to TRBJ2-7, with 13 nucleotides matching TRBD2. The germline V gene encodes CDR1 SEHNR and CDR2 FQNEAQ (reference sequence). J was trimmed by 2 bases and V by 5 bases; bases with no gene match: 12. The CDR3 is made up of 18 amino acids. As DNA, the CDR3 is TGTGCCAGCAGCCGGACTAGCGGGAGTTCCGGAATTACCTACGAGCAGTACTTC. Its protein product is CASSRTSGSSGITYEQYF. Together with reference TRBV7-9 and TRBJ2-7, the CDR3 gives the full variable domain: DTGVSQNPRHKITKRGQNVTFRCDPISEHNRLYWYRQTLGQGPEFLTYFQNEAQLEKSRLLSDRFSAERPKGSFSTLEIQRTEQGDSAMYLCASSRTSGSSGITYEQYFGPGTRLTVT.

This clone showed up just a few times. This chain links TRBV16 with TRBJ2-7; 8 bases map to TRBD1. The CDR3 loop spans 15 amino acids. V dropped 4 bases and J dropped 3; count of bases not matched to a gene: 8. CDR1 and CDR2 (germline): KGHSY, FQNENV. The CDR3 nucleotides read TGTGCCAGCAGCCCCCAATTCAGGGGGCGCTACGAGCAGTACTTC. Translated, it gives CASSPQFRGRYEQYF.

The rearrangement uses TRBV19 and TRBJ2-7; D remains ambiguous. V was pared by 4 bases and J by 2 bases, with 15 bases between. This CDR3 is 15 amino acids long. The germline V gene encodes CDR1 LNHDA and CDR2 SQIVND (reference sequence). The CDR3 DNA follows: TGTGCCAGTAGTACACCCCAGGATGGGACCTACGAGCAGTACTTC. Protein sequence: CASSTPQDGTYEQYF. Looking up the rest from reference TRBV19 and TRBJ2-7 gives the full variable domain: DGGITQSPKYLFRKEGQNVTLSCEQNLNHDAMYWYRQDPGQGLRLIYYSQIVNDFQKGDIAEGYSVSREKKESFPLTVTSAQKNPTAFYLCASSTPQDGTYEQYFGPGTRLTVT.

The rearrangement links TRBV5-5 to TRBJ1-1, with D maybe TRBD1 (5 bases). This CDR3 comprises 16 residues. The germline V gene has CDR1 SGHKS and CDR2 YYEKEE (reference sequence). V lost 0 bases to trimming and J lost 5 bases, with 17 bases between them. CDR3 loop: CASSLDGVGLGTEAFF. The CDR3 coding sequence is TGTGCCAGCAGCTTGGACGGCGTGGGGCTGGGGACTGAAGCTTTCTTT.

The V and J genes are TRBV6-5 and TRBJ1-2; weak D call: TRBD1 (5 bases). With 0 bases removed from V and 3 bases from J, the gap between germline ends came to 8 bases. The CDR3 totals 14 residues. Per germline, CDR1 MNHEY and CDR2 SVGAGI. For the CDR3, the DNA is TGTGCCAGCAGTTACTCGGGGGTTGACTATGGCTACACCTTC. Translated, it gives CASSYSGVDYGYTF.

The chain employs TRBV7-7 and TRBJ2-2, with TRBD2 identical over 8 bases. The CDR3 has 16 amino acids. The germline V gene encodes CDR1 SSHAT and CDR2 FNYEAQ (reference sequence). V trimming: 5 bases; J trimming: 6 bases; junction bases outside the gene matches: 11. CDR3 coding DNA: TGTGCCAGCAGCCCCCGTGAAGCGGGAGCGTCCGGGGAGCTGTTTTTT. Translating gives CASSPREAGASGELFF.

This clone was detected only once. CDR3: CSTGGVSQVTEAFF. The CDR3 DNA is TGCAGCACGGGAGGGGTTTCTCAGGTCACTGAAGCTTTCTTT. The chain couples TRBV29-1 to TRBJ1-1; a weak D match, TRBD1 (5 bases). Trimming shortened V by 8 bases and J by 4 bases, and 20 bases separated the two germline ends. The CDR3 runs 14 residues. Looked up from germline, CDR1 is SQVTM and CDR2 is ANQGSEA.

A few counts support this clone. The chain employs TRBV18 and TRBJ2-3; 8 positions match TRBD1. Germline loops: CDR1 KGHSH, CDR2 LQKENI. This CDR3 comprises 15 residues. Losses at the gene ends were 5 bases for V and 2 bases for J; bases not matched to a gene: 6. CDR3 region: CASSMSQGDTDTQYF. The CDR3 nucleotides are TGTGCCAGCTCAATGTCACAGGGGGACACAGATACGCAGTATTTT.

The J gene is TRBJ2-7, the V gene TRBV28; 7 bases align to TRBD1. The CDR3 is made up of 18 amino acids. From germline, CDR1 is MDHEN and CDR2 SYDVKM. V lost 6 bases, J lost 0 bases, and 17 bases stayed unmatched. CDR3 sequence (DNA): TGTGCCAGCAGAAGCATGGTAATTTTTTGGGACAGCTCCTACGAGCAGTACTTC. Translated: CASRSMVIFWDSSYEQYF.

This chain connects TRBV10-3 to TRBJ2-3, with 12 bases aligning to TRBD2. Germline CDR1 ENHRY, CDR2 SYGVKD. There are 14 residues in the CDR3. The V gene end was trimmed by 10 bases and the J gene end by 4 bases; junction bases not matched to a gene: 6. The CDR3 spells CATTGTSGPDTQYF. CDR3 bases: TGTGCCACAACCGGGACTAGCGGGCCAGATACGCAGTATTTT.

This clone came up a few times. The genes are TRBV27 and TRBJ1-3, with a tentative D call TRBD1 (6 bases). Germline-derived CDR1 and CDR2 are MNHEY and SMNVEV (reference sequence). The CDR3 consists of 15 residues. V lost 4 bases and J 2 bases, leaving 12 bases between the germline ends. The CDR3, as DNA: TGTGCCAGCAGTTCCAGAGGGGGAACTGGAAACACCATATATTTT. Residues: CASSSRGGTGNTIYF.